A single sample gave rise to the 5 T cell receptor beta chains below, sequenced in a study of early T cells in non-severe SARS-CoV-2 infection. TCRdb used MiXCR to reprocess the 5' RACE reads, holding one entry per CDR3 protein. This table has tens of thousands of distinct CDR3 sequences, about 5.1% appearing once. The specimen sequenced was whole blood. The receptors were sampled from an adult who was a healthcare worker with PCR-confirmed SARS-CoV-2 infection or an uninfected control (not recorded which).

This clonotype has a count of ten or more. The chain uses TRBV12-3 or TRBV12-4 and TRBJ2-1; no definite D call. CDR3 length: 16 residues. Trimming shortened V by 6 bases and J by 3 bases, and 18 bases separated the two germline ends. The CDR3 sequence: CASSESSPRFYNEQFF. The CDR3 region has the DNA TGTGCCAGCAGCGAAAGCTCGCCCCGGTTCTACAATGAGCAGTTCTTC.

This clonotype was recorded many times. The chain recombines TRBV12-3 or TRBV12-4 with TRBJ1-6, with 9 bases fitting TRBD1. The CDR3 is 15 amino acids. V shed 6 bases and J 7 bases; nucleotides not matched to a gene: 7. CDR3 bases: TGTGCCAGCAGCCAATACAGGGGGCGCAATTCACCCCTCCACTTT. Translation: CASSQYRGRNSPLHF.

The chain combines TRBV18 with TRBJ1-1; D is perhaps TRBD1 (5 bases). This CDR3 comprises 15 residues. The V gene lost 8 bases and the J gene lost 5 bases, with 21 bases spanning the gap. Germline CDR1 KGHSH, CDR2 LQKENI. The CDR3: CASLIQGLGLTEAFF. The CDR3 nucleotides are TGTGCCAGCCTTATCCAGGGTCTAGGCTTAACTGAAGCTTTCTTT.

At least ten counts were recorded for this clonotype. The chain is built from TRBV5-1 and TRBJ2-1; perhaps TRBD2 as D (6 bases). The CDR3 has 15 amino acids. Germline V gives CDR1 SGHRS, CDR2 YFSETQ. V lost 4 bases and J 4 bases, leaving 15 bases between the germline ends. The CDR3 DNA is TGCGCCAGCAGCCCCCTCAGCGGGTCATACAATGAGCAGTTCTTC. Its protein product is CASSPLSGSYNEQFF.

At least ten counts were recorded for this clonotype. This chain connects TRBV7-9 to TRBJ1-6; D is undetermined. The CDR3 has 15 residues. CDR1 is SEHNR, CDR2 FQNEAQ, per germline (reference sequence). The V end was cut by 5 bases, the J end by 7 bases, with 15 bases between. DNA of the CDR3: TGTGCCAGCAGCCCCCTCCCGGCAGGCAATTCACCCCTCCACTTT. Its protein is CASSPLPAGNSPLHF.